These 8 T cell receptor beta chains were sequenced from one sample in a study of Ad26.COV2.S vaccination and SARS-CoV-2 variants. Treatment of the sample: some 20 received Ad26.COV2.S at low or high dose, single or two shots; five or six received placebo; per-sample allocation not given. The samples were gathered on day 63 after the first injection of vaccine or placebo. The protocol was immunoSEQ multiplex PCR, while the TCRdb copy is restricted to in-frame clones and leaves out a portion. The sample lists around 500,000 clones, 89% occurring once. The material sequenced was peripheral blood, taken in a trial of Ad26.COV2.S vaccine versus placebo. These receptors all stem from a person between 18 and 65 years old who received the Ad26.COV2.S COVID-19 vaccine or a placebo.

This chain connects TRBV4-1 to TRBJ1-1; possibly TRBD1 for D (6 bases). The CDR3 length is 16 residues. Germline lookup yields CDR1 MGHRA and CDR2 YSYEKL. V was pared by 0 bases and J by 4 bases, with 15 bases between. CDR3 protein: CASSQDYGQRGTEAFF. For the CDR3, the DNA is TGCGCCAGCAGCCAAGATTACGGACAGAGGGGCACTGAAGCTTTCTTT.

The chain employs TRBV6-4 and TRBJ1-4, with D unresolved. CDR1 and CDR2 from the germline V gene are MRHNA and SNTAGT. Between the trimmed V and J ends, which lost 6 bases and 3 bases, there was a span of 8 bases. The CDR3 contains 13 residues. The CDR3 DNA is TGTGCCAGCAGCCGACACCCTAATGAAAAACTGTTTTTT. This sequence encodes CASSRHPNEKLFF.

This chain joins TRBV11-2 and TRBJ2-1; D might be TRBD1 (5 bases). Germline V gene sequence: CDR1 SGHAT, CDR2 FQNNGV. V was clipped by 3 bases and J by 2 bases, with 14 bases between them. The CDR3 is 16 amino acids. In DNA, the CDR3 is TGTGCCAGCAGCTTTAAGAGACAGTCTACCTACAATGAGCAGTTCTTC. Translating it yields CASSFKRQSTYNEQFF.

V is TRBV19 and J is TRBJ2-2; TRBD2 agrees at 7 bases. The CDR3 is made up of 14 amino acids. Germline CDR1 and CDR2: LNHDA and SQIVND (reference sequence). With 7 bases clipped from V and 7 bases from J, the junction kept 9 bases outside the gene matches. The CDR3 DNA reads TGTGCCAGTAAGGTGGGAGGGCCTGGCGGGGAGCTGTTTTTT. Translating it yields CASKVGGPGGELFF.

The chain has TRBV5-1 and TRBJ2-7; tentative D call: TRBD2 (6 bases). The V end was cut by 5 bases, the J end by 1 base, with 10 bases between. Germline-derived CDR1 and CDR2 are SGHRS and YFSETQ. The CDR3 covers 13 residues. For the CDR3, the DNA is TGCGCCAGCAGTGAGGGAGGATCCTACGAGCAGTACTTC. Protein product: CASSEGGSYEQYF.

The CDR3 loop reads CASSARSAGNTIYF. CDR3 sequence (DNA): TGTGCCAGCAGTGCCCGCAGTGCTGGAAACACCATATATTTT. The chain is built from TRBV27 and TRBJ1-3, with D hard to call. In germline, CDR1 is MNHEY, CDR2 SMNVEV (reference sequence). V was clipped by 5 bases and J by 2 bases, with 10 bases between them. The CDR3 is made up of 14 amino acids.

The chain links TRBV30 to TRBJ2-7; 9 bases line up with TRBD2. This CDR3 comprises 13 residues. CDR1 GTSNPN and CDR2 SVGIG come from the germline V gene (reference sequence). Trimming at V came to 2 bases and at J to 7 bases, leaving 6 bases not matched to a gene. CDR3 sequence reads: CAWSRRLAVEQYF. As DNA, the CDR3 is TGTGCCTGGAGTAGGAGACTAGCGGTTGAGCAGTACTTC. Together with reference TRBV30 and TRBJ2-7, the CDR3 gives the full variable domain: SQTIHQWPATLVQPVGSPLSLECTVEGTSNPNLYWYRQAAGRGLQLLFYSVGIGQISSEVPQNLSASRPQDRQFILSSKKLLLSDSGFYLCAWSRRLAVEQYFGPGTRLTVT.

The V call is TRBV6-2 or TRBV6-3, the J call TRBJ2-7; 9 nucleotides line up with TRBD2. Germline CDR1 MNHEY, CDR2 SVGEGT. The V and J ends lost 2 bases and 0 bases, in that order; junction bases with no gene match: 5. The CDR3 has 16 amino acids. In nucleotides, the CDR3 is TGTGCCAGCAGTTACGAGCTAGCGGGGAGCTCCTACGAGCAGTACTTC. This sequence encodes CASSYELAGSSYEQYF.